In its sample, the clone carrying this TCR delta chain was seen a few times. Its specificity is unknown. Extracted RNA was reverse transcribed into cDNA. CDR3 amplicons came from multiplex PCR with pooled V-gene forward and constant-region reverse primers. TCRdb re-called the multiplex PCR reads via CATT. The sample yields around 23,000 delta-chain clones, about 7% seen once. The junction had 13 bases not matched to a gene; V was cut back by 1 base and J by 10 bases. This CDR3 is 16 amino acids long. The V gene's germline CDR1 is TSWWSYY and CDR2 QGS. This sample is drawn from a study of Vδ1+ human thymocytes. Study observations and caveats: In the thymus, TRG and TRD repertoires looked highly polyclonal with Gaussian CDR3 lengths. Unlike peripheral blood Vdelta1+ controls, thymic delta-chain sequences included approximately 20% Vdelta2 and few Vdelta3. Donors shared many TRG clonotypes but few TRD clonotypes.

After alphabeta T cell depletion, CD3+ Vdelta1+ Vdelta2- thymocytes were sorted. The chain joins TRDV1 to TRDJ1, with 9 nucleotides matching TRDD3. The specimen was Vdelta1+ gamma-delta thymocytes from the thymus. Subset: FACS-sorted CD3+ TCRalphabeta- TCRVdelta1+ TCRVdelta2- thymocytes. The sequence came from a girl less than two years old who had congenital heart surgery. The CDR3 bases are TGTGCTCTTGGGGAACCCCCGCGCCGGGGATACGTTGCACTCATCTTT. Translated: CALGEPPRRGYVALIF.